This entry describes one TCR beta chain. This clonotype was found a few times. The clone's antigen remains unknown. No per-base quality is available; no much larger clone lies one base away. A case-control design nested within a healthcare worker cohort in London, UK, was used, with weekly nasopharyngeal swab PCR tests and blood sampling performed. Healthcare workers were enrolled in the week of the UK lockdown, from 23 to 31 March 2020, and were followed every week for up to roughly 15 weeks. The protocol used for the library was 5' RACE. The sequencing machine was a NextSeq 500. The TCR library protocol attached unique molecular identifiers to individual cDNA molecules to correct for sequencing error and PCR bias. Both TCR alpha and beta chains were sequenced, and tight co-correlation was observed between alpha and beta sequence abundances in each sample. On the authors' methods: Decombinator V4 was used to annotate TCR sequences for V gene, J gene and CDR3. TCRs were defined as expanded if a significant change between any two time points was detected under a Poisson model with p below 0.0001. TCR abundances were normalised to the total number of TCRs sequenced per sample and were expressed as counts per million. MAIT TCRs were defined by TRAV1-2 paired with TRAJ12, TRAJ20 or TRAJ33, and iNKT TCRs by TRAV10 paired with TRAJ18. VDJdb, accessed 1 November 2021, was searched for CMV, EBV and SARS-CoV-2 annotated TCRs, excluding TCRs annotated for multiple antigens. TCRdb trimmed public reads at Q25 via fastp, called clones via MiXCR and kept in-frame beta chains. Rows matching on CDR3 protein sequence are summarized as one entry with the most common DNA and genes. The V and J calls follow TCRdb's processing rather than the paper's. The sample table lists tens of thousands of distinct CDR3 sequences, 9.5% to 15% of them with a count of one. The ten largest clones represent about 4.4% of the sample.

The germline V gene provides CDR1 SGDLS and CDR2 YYNGEE. Trimming costs V 3 bases and J 4 bases, and their ends lie 11 bases apart. From the cysteine up to the phenylalanine, the CDR3 has a length of 14 residues. The entry retains the CDR3 DNA only, 42 bases that are in frame from base 1. This sample is part of a study of early T cells in non-severe SARS-CoV-2 infection (dated by TCRdb to the early 2020s). The study in broad terms: Because TCR sequencing was done on bulk RNA from unsorted whole blood, the alpha and beta chains could not be paired.

Results and caveats for the whole study, not just this receptor: Matching against VDJdb was skewed toward anti-spike CD8 responses, likely underestimated virus-specific expansions, and missed private and CD4 specificities.

The receptor's source is an adult who was a healthcare worker with PCR-confirmed SARS-CoV-2 infection or an uninfected control (not recorded which). The V gene is TRBV9 and the J gene is TRBJ1-5; the D gene is perhaps TRBD1, from 5 matching bases. The sample was whole blood, taken at baseline. This receptor has the CDR3 CASSEGRTNQPQHF. Here is the DNA: TGTGCCAGCAGCGAAGGGAGGACAAATCAGCCCCAGCATTTT.